The T cell receptor beta chain under discussion was sequenced for a study of CD8 T cell repertoires and HIV-1 epitope variants (dated by TCRdb to 2019 to 2021). Background for the entire study: Twenty-five peptides representing autologous and known Gag and Nef epitope variants were each used to stimulate T cells in separate culture wells. T cells were enriched using the EasySep Human T Cell Enrichment Kit and then co-cultured with an equal number of autologous T cell-negative cells acting as antigen-presenting cells. A total of around 80 T cell cultures were run, with each culture condition done in triplicate except for one peptide, which was done in duplicate. An aliquot of 1M T cells was set aside as an uncultured baseline condition, separate from the approximately 80 T cell cultures. A CMV, EBV and flu peptide pool, the Ebola AY9 epitope as negative control, and a no-peptide well were included as control conditions. Cultures ran for 10 days in IMDM with gentamicin, with half-media changes on days 3 and 7 adding IL-2, IL-7 and IL-15. Tested epitopes included three Gag epitope families and Nef HW9 and YT9. Beyond this particular receptor, the publication reports: The study identified nine antigen-specific TCR beta clonotypes, more than five of which appeared to be cross-reactive for autologous or known escape epitope variants. Five or six clonotypes recognized the Nef KF9 family and one clonotype recognized the HW9 family, while no responses to the TAALDMSHF plasma variant were seen. The assay identified only TCR beta chains and indicated proliferation in response to antigen, without indicating T cell function or cytokine profile.

Details on this clone: Its antigen target is currently unknown. Per-base qualities were not stored, and no clone one base away is much larger.

Sequencing of TCR beta CDR3 regions was performed at survey depth on the immunoSEQ platform. The QIAamp DNA micro kit was used to extract genomic DNA from every cultured and uncultured CD8+ T cell population. Per the authors' processing: Any sample with under 5,000 productive reads was excluded, and this exclusion removed about 7% of the roughly 80 cultures stimulated with HIV peptides. Sequences were trimmed to CDR3 by a MANAFEST web app, and nonproductive sequences, CDR3s under 5 amino acids, and sequences not starting with C or ending with F/W were removed. For a clonotype to count as antigen-specific, the clonotype had to expand relative to the no-peptide control in at least 2 of 3 replicates at FDR 0.01, and only within one epitope family. In addition, a specific clonotype needed a frequency at least fivefold higher than in wells stimulated with peptides from other epitope families. In its TCRdb copy, this immuneACCESS table keeps in-frame sequences only and misses some clones. Where compared with another copy, unresolved V genes explain less than half of these, and the others have no known cause. V, J and clone size were drawn from that table, and D and trimming were deduced from the DNA. The sample includes about 90,000 clones, with around 67% observed a single time. The ten largest clones represent roughly 24% of the sample.

The germline V gene encodes CDR1 MDHEN and CDR2 SYDVKM. Trimming removed 6 bases from V and 4 bases from J; the gene matches leave 12 bases unexplained. Reading from cysteine to phenylalanine, the CDR3 counts 16 amino acids. Just CDR3 DNA is preserved here, 48 bases in frame from base 1. The EasySep Human CD8+ T Cell Enrichment Kit was used on day 10 to isolate CD8+ T cells from every culture. The chain links TRBV28 with TRBJ2-5; 9 central nucleotides agree with TRBD2. The receptor was isolated from a male donor with HIV. The material sequenced was uncultured baseline CD8+ T cells from peripheral blood mononuclear cells (PBMCs). The DNA sequence follows: TGTGCCAGCAGCGGTAACGGCGGGAGGGGCAGAGAGACCCAGTACTTC. It translates to CASSGNGGRGRETQYF.